The entry below gives a single TCR beta chain sequence along with its context. What this receptor recognizes is not known. No base quality values were provided; no much bigger clone lies one nucleotide off. CDR1 and CDR2 were assigned from the germline V gene as SGHTA and FQGNSA. V loses 5 bases at its end and J loses 6 bases; junction bases beyond the gene matches: 5. From the cysteine up to the phenylalanine, the CDR3 has a length of 13 residues. Only the CDR3 DNA is retained, 39 bases long and in frame from the first base. The immunoSEQ Assay, a bias-controlled multiplex PCR, was used to amplify TCRbeta CDR3 regions from genomic DNA. Turning to the authors' computational methods: Within the assay, amplification of reference gene primers was used to estimate how many nucleated cells each sample contained. To quantify the absolute abundance of each unique TCRbeta CDR3 rearrangement, sequence reads were collapsed and filtered. For each sample, productive Simpson clonality was calculated as the square root of Simpson's diversity index across productive rearrangements. TCRdb stores this immuneACCESS table with in-frame sequences only. Part of the clones is absent; in the studies checked, under half of the shortfall reflects unresolved V genes, and no reason is known for the rest. V, J and clone size derive from that table, while D and trimming were established from the DNA sequence. The sample table shows over 400,000 clones, and around nine tenths are seen once. Together, the top ten hold around 8% of the sample.

In the prospective study, participants were about 18 to 89 years old, resided in 24 geographic areas of the United States, and were enrolled through a virtual design. In the prospective study, participants were assigned to cohorts based on the clinical history participants reported in a screening survey and a study questionnaire. Recovered participants in ImmuneRACE Cohort 3 were defined by two consecutive negative NP/OP PCR tests, clearance by a healthcare professional, or resolution of symptoms. In the prospective study, whole blood, serum and a nasopharyngeal or oropharyngeal swab were collected from each participant by mobile phlebotomists. Participants in the prospective study had the option to provide additional blood draws and questionnaires over a roughly 2-month period. Blood samples from the prospective study were shipped frozen or at room temperature prior to DNA extraction. The sample is drawn from a study of blood T cell repertoires in COVID-19 (dated by TCRdb to the early 2020s). Background on the whole study: Collaborator samples came from the United States, Italy and Spain and covered acute and convalescent phases of COVID-19. The prospective study material was composed of cDNA or gDNA derived from T cells, B-cell-depleted T cells, or PBMCs. Subjects who had been exposed to COVID-19, were actively infected with it, or had recovered from it provided the deeply sampled blood TCRbeta repertoires that made up the dataset. A freely available public database, intended as a resource for researchers studying the immune response to SARS-CoV-2, is where the repertoires were released. Samples were obtained from the ongoing ImmuneRACE study (first 160 participants) and from 1,200 or so subjects provided by 6 global collaborators. Nearly every sample came with metadata listing a de-identified subject ID, COVID-19 status, age in years and sex. Where available, HLA class I and class II types were taken from metadata supplied by the sample provider and were not determined by assay-based typing. Paper-wide results and their limitations: The quantity of clinical and demographic metadata differed by source and by participant and was supplied without curation.

The sequencing input was PBMCs or T cells enriched from blood (not recorded which). Recombination connected TRBV7-2 to TRBJ1-1; 8 central nucleotides agree with TRBD1. This sequence was found in a woman aged 60-70 years who had recovered from COVID-19. This receptor has the CDR3 CASSRGQGAEAFF. The base sequence is TGTGCCAGCAGCCGAGGACAGGGCGCTGAAGCTTTCTTT.